A selection of T cell receptor beta chains follows, all from one sample in a study of T cells in Graves' hyperthyroidism and ophthalmopathy. TCRdb reanalysed the multiplex PCR reads using MiXCR and keeps one entry per CDR3 protein. The sample gives fewer than 400,000 distinct CDR3 sequences, 20% to 30% of which show up once; 70% to 75% is in the top ten. Material: blood. Every receptor here comes from a man aged 50 or older with Graves' hyperthyroidism. Both conserved end residues are part of each CDR3. D genes are given only for firm matches. Rows give clone size only sometimes, using once, few, many, or a class for an expanded clone.

D,size,J,V,CDR3,DNA
.,few,TRBJ2-3,TRBV7-9,CASSRTGSADTQYF,TGTGCCAGCAGCAGAACAGGGTCCGCAGATACGCAGTATTTT
TRBD2,many,TRBJ2-7,TRBV2,CASSEQRDRSYEQYF,TGTGCCAGCAGTGAACAGCGGGATCGGTCCTACGAGCAGTACTTC
.,.,TRBJ2-7,TRBV18,CASSPNGGPYEQYF,TGTGCCAGCTCACCAAACGGGGGGCCCTACGAGCAGTACTTC
.,.,TRBJ2-5,TRBV12-3/TRBV12-4,CASSFSQVQETQYF,TGTGCCAGCAGTTTTTCCCAGGTGCAAGAGACCCAGTACTTC
.,few,TRBJ1-2,TRBV10-2,CASSESTGGYTF,TGCGCCAGCAGTGAAAGTACGGGTGGCTACACCTTC
.,few,TRBJ2-1,TRBV19,CASSTWDRYNEQFF,TGTGCCAGTAGTACTTGGGACCGGTACAATGAGCAGTTCTTC
.,few,TRBJ2-1,TRBV29-1,CSVVGQDSYNEQFF,TGCAGCGTTGTGGGCCAAGACTCCTACAATGAGCAGTTCTTC
TRBD2,.,TRBJ2-3,TRBV20-1,CSARDASGRGTDTQYF,TGCAGTGCTAGAGATGCTAGCGGGAGAGGGACAGATACGCAGTATTTT
.,many,TRBJ2-7,TRBV11-3,CASSTSWTAGKSEQYF,TGTGCCAGCAGCACCAGCTGGACAGCGGGGAAATCCGAGCAGTACTTC
.,.,TRBJ2-7,TRBV5-1,CASSLAGPSHTYEQYF,TGCGCCAGCAGCTTAGCCGGACCGTCCCATACCTACGAGCAGTACTTC
TRBD1,few,TRBJ1-2,TRBV27,CASSPLFSRQGAHGYTF,TGTGCCAGCAGTCCCCTATTTTCTCGACAGGGCGCGCATGGCTACACCTTC
.,.,TRBJ2-1,TRBV27,CASSLSGQGLGEQFF,TGTGCCAGCAGTTTATCAGGGCAGGGGCTCGGTGAGCAGTTCTTC
.,.,TRBJ1-6,TRBV7-2,CASSLESGGGSPLHF,TGTGCCAGCAGCTTAGAATCTGGGGGCGGATCACCCCTCCACTTT
TRBD2,many,TRBJ2-1,TRBV5-1,CASSLAGGLYNEQFF,TGCGCCAGCAGCTTAGCGGGAGGGCTGTACAATGAGCAGTTCTTC
.,few,TRBJ1-6,TRBV20-1,CSARNRDGSSALHF,TGCAGTGCTAGGAACCGGGACGGGTCATCGGCCCTCCACTTT
TRBD2,many,TRBJ2-1,TRBV28,CASSLVSSGSSNEQFF,TGTGCCAGCAGTTTAGTGTCTAGCGGGAGTTCCAATGAGCAGTTCTTC
.,.,TRBJ1-5,TRBV4-1,CASSQGLLYSNQPQHF,TGCGCCAGCAGCCAAGGATTACTTTATAGCAATCAGCCCCAGCATTTT
TRBD2,.,TRBJ2-7,TRBV27,CASSLRGGRYEQYF,TGTGCCAGCAGTTTACGGGGGGGCAGGTACGAGCAGTACTTC
.,.,TRBJ1-2,TRBV6-1,CASSGFEGAGNYGYTF,TGTGCCAGCAGTGGATTTGAAGGGGCTGGTAACTATGGCTACACCTTC
.,many,TRBJ2-5,TRBV7-9,CASSLDHQETQYF,TGTGCCAGCAGCCTTGACCACCAAGAGACCCAGTACTTC
.,few,TRBJ2-1,TRBV24-1,CATSDARGRDNEQFF,TGTGCCACCAGTGATGCCAGGGGAAGGGACAATGAGCAGTTCTTC
.,.,TRBJ2-7,TRBV19,CASSFGEAVSYEQYF,TGTGCCAGTAGTTTTGGGGAGGCAGTTTCCTACGAGCAGTACTTC
.,many,TRBJ1-1,TRBV7-3,CASSLIGGTANTEAFF,TGTGCCAGCAGCTTAATTGGGGGAACGGCGAACACTGAAGCTTTCTTT
.,.,TRBJ2-1,TRBV20-1,CSATGFLVGVNEQFF,TGCAGTGCTACCGGGTTCCTGGTGGGGGTAAATGAGCAGTTCTTC
TRBD2,.,TRBJ2-5,TRBV9,CASSVSGRAEETQYF,TGTGCCAGCAGTGTTAGCGGGAGGGCGGAAGAGACCCAGTACTTC
TRBD2,.,TRBJ2-1,TRBV6-1,CAIRGVTYNEQFF,TGTGCCATTCGGGGGGTAACCTACAATGAGCAGTTCTTC
.,few,TRBJ2-4,TRBV20-1,CSAIGTFTGAIQYF,TGCAGTGCTATAGGGACTTTTACCGGTGCCATTCAGTACTTC
.,many,TRBJ2-5,TRBV20-1,CSLGAGRQETQYF,TGCAGCCTAGGGGCAGGGCGGCAAGAGACCCAGTACTTC
TRBD1,once,TRBJ1-1,TRBV5-4,CASSLGTDETEDFF,TGTGCCAGCAGCCTTGGGACAGATGAAACTGAAGATTTCTTT
TRBD1,few,TRBJ2-3,TRBV2,CASSVPGQGIGDTQYF,TGTGCCAGCAGTGTCCCGGGACAGGGTATTGGAGATACGCAGTATTTT
TRBD2,.,TRBJ2-2,TRBV12-5,CASGLLAGGTGELFF,TGTGCTAGTGGTTTATTAGCGGGAGGTACCGGGGAGCTGTTTTTT
.,many,TRBJ2-7,TRBV7-2,CASSLEGGGLSEQYF,TGTGCCAGCAGCTTAGAGGGGGGAGGACTATCTGAACAGTACTTC
TRBD2,few,TRBJ2-7,TRBV20-1,CSAKTSVDEQYF,TGCAGTGCGAAGACTAGCGTGGACGAGCAGTACTTC
TRBD2,many,TRBJ2-7,TRBV24-1,CATSDGGEREQYF,TGTGCCACCAGTGATGGGGGGGAGCGCGAGCAGTACTTC
.,few,TRBJ2-3,TRBV27,CASSNLGGESDTQYF,TGTGCCAGCAGTAACCTGGGGGGAGAGTCAGATACGCAGTATTTT
.,once,TRBJ2-1,TRBV29-1,CSVISYNEQFF,TGCAGCGTTATTTCCTACAATGAGCAGTTCTTC
.,.,TRBJ1-2,TRBV5-1,CASSLASGLDYGYTF,TGCGCCAGCAGCTTGGCATCAGGGTTGGACTATGGCTACACCTTC
.,few,TRBJ2-7,TRBV5-1,CASSLEASTPREQYF,TGCGCCAGCAGCTTGGAGGCTAGCACACCAAGGGAGCAGTACTTC
TRBD2,.,TRBJ2-1,TRBV7-2,CASSSKPPGLALNEQFF,TGTGCCAGCAGCTCAAAACCTCCGGGACTAGCATTGAATGAGCAGTTCTTC
.,.,TRBJ2-7,TRBV7-9,CASSSETSRAPSYEQYF,TGTGCCAGCAGCTCAGAGACATCTCGGGCCCCCTCCTACGAGCAGTACTTC
TRBD2,once,TRBJ2-1,TRBV30,CAWSVGGSGHEQFF,TGTGCCTGGAGTGTAGGCGGGAGTGGGCATGAGCAGTTCTTC
.,once,TRBJ2-1,TRBV3-1,CASRRGGGLNDNEQFF,TGTGCCAGCAGGCGAGGAGGGGGCCTTAATGACAATGAGCAGTTCTTC
.,many,TRBJ2-5,TRBV2,CASCREPPRHRQETQYF,TGTGCCAGCTGCAGGGAGCCTCCCAGGCATCGGCAAGAGACCCAGTACTTC
.,many,TRBJ1-5,TRBV5-1,CASSLGGSDQPQHF,TGCGCCAGCAGCTTGGGGGGTTCAGATCAGCCCCAGCATTTT
.,.,TRBJ1-5,TRBV5-1,CASSLGWGGNQPQHF,TGCGCCAGCAGCTTGGGGTGGGGGGGCAATCAGCCCCAGCATTTT
.,few,TRBJ2-7,TRBV3-1,CASSGSGKGYEQYF,TGTGCCAGCAGCGGGTCGGGGAAGGGTTACGAGCAGTACTTC
.,many,TRBJ2-7,TRBV7-2,CASSTRKSSYEQYF,TGTGCCAGCAGCACACGAAAATCCTCCTACGAGCAGTACTTC
TRBD1,few,TRBJ1-4,TRBV7-2,CASSLDRATNEKLFF,TGTGCCAGCAGCCTCGACAGGGCAACTAATGAAAAACTGTTTTTT
TRBD1,few,TRBJ1-5,TRBV5-1,CASSPGTGPNQPQHF,TGCGCCAGCAGCCCCGGGACAGGGCCCAATCAGCCCCAGCATTTT
TRBD2,many,TRBJ2-1,TRBV7-9,CASSSVREVMDEQFF,TGTGCCAGCAGTTCCGTGCGGGAGGTTATGGATGAGCAGTTCTTC
.,few,TRBJ2-7,TRBV27,CASSAQGAGYEQYF,TGTGCCAGCAGTGCTCAGGGAGCAGGCTACGAGCAGTACTTC
TRBD2,.,TRBJ2-2,TRBV7-3,CASSRTSGSGTGELFF,TGTGCCAGCAGCCGGACTAGCGGGAGTGGCACCGGGGAGCTGTTTTTT
.,many,TRBJ2-7,TRBV30,CAWSLGGEVTYEQYF,TGTGCCTGGAGTCTCGGGGGAGAGGTCACCTACGAGCAGTACTTC
.,.,TRBJ2-3,TRBV24-1,CATSGLVRGTDTQYF,TGTGCCACCAGTGGTTTAGTCAGGGGCACAGATACGCAGTATTTT
TRBD2,.,TRBJ2-2,TRBV24-1,CATSDYSSGRGRELFF,TGTGCCACCAGTGATTACAGTAGCGGGAGAGGGAGGGAGCTGTTTTTT
.,.,TRBJ1-5,TRBV27,CASSSRGTGNSKPQHF,TGTGCCAGCAGTTCCCGAGGGACGGGAAACAGTAAGCCCCAGCATTTT
.,few,TRBJ1-5,TRBV6-1,CASSGTGGLHSNQPQHF,TGTGCCAGCAGTGGGACGGGCGGACTTCACAGCAATCAGCCCCAGCATTTT
.,.,TRBJ2-3,TRBV18,CASGQRTDTQYF,TGTGCCAGTGGACAGCGAACAGATACGCAGTATTTT